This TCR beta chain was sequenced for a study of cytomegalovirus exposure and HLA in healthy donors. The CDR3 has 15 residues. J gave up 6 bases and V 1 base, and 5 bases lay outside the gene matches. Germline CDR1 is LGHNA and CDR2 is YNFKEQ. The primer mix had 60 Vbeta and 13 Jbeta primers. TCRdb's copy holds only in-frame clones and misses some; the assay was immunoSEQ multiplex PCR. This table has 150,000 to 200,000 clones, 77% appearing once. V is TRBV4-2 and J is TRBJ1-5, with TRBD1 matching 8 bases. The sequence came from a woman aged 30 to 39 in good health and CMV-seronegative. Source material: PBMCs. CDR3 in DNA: TGTGCCAGCAGCCAAGTAGGGCAGGGGGCTCAGCCCCAGCATTTT. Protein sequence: CASSQVGQGAQPQHF.